This T cell receptor (beta chain) derives from a study of blood T cell repertoires in COVID-19. TCRdb's table, derived via immunoSEQ multiplex PCR, lists solely in-frame clones and lacks some. The sample holds under 250,000 clones, approximately 83% seen once. Trimming removed 2 bases from V and 1 base from J; junction bases left unmatched: 4. The CDR3 extends over 15 amino acids. Germline lookup yields CDR1 SGHRS and CDR2 YFSETQ. This receptor was obtained from a man aged 35 to 55 with acute or convalescent COVID-19. The sample consisted of peripheral blood. The V call is TRBV5-1, the J call TRBJ1-1; the match to TRBD1 covers 8 bases. Here the CDR3 reads CASSFQGASNTEAFF. The CDR3 bases are TGCGCCAGCAGCTTCCAGGGGGCTTCGAACACTGAAGCTTTCTTT.